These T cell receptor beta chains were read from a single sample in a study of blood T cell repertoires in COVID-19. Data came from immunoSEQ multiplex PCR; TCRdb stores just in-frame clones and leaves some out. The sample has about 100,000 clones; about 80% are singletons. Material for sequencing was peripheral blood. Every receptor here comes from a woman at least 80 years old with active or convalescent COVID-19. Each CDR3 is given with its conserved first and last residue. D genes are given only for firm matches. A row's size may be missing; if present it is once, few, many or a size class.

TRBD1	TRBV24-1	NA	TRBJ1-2	TGTGCCACCAGTGATGGGGGACAGGGCCAATTGGGCTATGGCTACACCTTC	CATSDGGQGQLGYGYTF
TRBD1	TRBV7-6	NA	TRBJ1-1	TGTGCCAGCAGCCCAGGACAGGTGCCGAACACTGAAGCTTTCTTT	CASSPGQVPNTEAFF
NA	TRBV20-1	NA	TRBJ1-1	TGCAGTGTCAGGGTGGGAACAGGAGCTTTCTTT	CSVRVGTGAFF
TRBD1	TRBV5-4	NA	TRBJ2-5	TGTGCCAGCAGCTTGGGGGCCACGGACAGGGGCACATCGGAGACCCAGTACTTC	CASSLGATDRGTSETQYF
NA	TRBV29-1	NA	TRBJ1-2	TGCAGCGTTGAGAGCTATGGCTACACCTTC	CSVESYGYTF
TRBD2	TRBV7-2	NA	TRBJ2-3	TGTGCCAGCAGCTGGACTAGCGGGGGTGCCACAGATACGCAGTATTTT	CASSWTSGGATDTQYF
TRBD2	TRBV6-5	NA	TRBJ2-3	TGTGCCAGCGCGGGGGACTCAGATACGCAGTATTTT	CASAGDSDTQYF
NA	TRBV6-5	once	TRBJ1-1	TGTGCCAGCAGTTACAAACCCAGCGGCAATACTGAAGCTTTCTTT	CASSYKPSGNTEAFF
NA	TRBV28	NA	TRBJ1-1	TGTGCCAGCAGTTTGCTGGCGGGGGCGAACACTGAAGCTTTCTTT	CASSLLAGANTEAFF
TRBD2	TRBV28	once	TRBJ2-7	TGTGCCAGCAGTTCGAGACTAGCGGGAGGAGAGGAGCAGTACTTC	CASSSRLAGGEEQYF
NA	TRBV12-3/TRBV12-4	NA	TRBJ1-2	TGTGCCAGCAGCCCAGGGAACTATGGCTACACCTTC	CASSPGNYGYTF
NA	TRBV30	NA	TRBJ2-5	TGTGCCTGGAGTGTAGCTGTAAAAGAGACCCAGTACTTC	CAWSVAVKETQYF
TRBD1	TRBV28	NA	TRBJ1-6	TGTGCCAGCAGTCAGGACAGGAGGAATAATTCACCCCTCCACTTT	CASSQDRRNNSPLHF
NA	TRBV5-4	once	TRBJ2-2	TGTGCCAGCAGCTTAGTAGGGGTCAACACCGGGGAGCTGTTTTTT	CASSLVGVNTGELFF
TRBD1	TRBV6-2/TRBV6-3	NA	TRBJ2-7	TGTGCCAGCAGCGGACAGGGGATGGGCTCCTACGAGCAGTACTTC	CASSGQGMGSYEQYF
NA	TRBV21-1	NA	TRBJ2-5	TGTGCCAGCAGCAAAGAGGGACAGAAAGAAGAGACCCAGTACTTC	CASSKEGQKEETQYF
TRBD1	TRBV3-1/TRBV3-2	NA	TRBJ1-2	TGTGCCAGCAGCCAAGCGGGACAGGCCTTTAACTATGGCTACACCTTC	CASSQAGQAFNYGYTF
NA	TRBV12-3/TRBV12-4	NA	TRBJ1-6	TGTGCCAGCAGTTTATTTCCTGATTCACCCCTCCACTTT	CASSLFPDSPLHF
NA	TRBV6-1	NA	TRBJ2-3	TGTGCCAGCAAAGGGGATTCCGAAGATACGCAGTATTTT	CASKGDSEDTQYF
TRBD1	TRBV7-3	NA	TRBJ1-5	TGTGCCAGCAGTAGCTACAGGGGGCAGCCCCAGCATTTT	CASSSYRGQPQHF
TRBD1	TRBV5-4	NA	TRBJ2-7	TGTGCCAGCACTACAACAGGGGGTACCTACGAGCAGTACTTC	CASTTTGGTYEQYF
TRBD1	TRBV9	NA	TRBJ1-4	TGTGCCAGCAGCGTAGGTTTTAGTCTGGGACAGGGGGCAGCTATTGCAACTAATGAAAAACTGTTTTTT	CASSVGFSLGQGAAIATNEKLFF
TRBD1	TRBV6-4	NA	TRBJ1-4	TGTGCCAGCAGTGACTCACGGACAGGGTCTAATGAAAAACTGTTTTTT	CASSDSRTGSNEKLFF
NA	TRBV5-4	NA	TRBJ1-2	TGTGCCAGCAGCCCGGGTGAGATGAGTGGCTACACCTTC	CASSPGEMSGYTF
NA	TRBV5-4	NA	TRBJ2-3	TGTGCCAGCAGCTTGGCTTGGCAATCTAGCACAGATACGCAGTATTTT	CASSLAWQSSTDTQYF
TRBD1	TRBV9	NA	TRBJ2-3	TGTGCCAGCAGCTCTCGGACAGGGGACAACACAGATACGCAGTATTTT	CASSSRTGDNTDTQYF
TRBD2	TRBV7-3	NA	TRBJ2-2	TGTGCCAGCAGCCCTTGGGAGGGCGGGGAGCTGTTTTTT	CASSPWEGGELFF
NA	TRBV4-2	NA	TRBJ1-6	TGTGCCAGCAGCCAAGAGACGCCAGGGGCAAGTATTTCACCCCTCCACTTT	CASSQETPGASISPLHF
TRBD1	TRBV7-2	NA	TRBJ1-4	TGTGCCAGCAGCCAGGGACAGGGAAGTGAAAAACTGTTTTTT	CASSQGQGSEKLFF
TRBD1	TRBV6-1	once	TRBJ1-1	TGTGCCAGCAGTGAGGAGACAGGGTTCACTGAAGCTTTCTTT	CASSEETGFTEAFF
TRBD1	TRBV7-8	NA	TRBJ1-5	TGTGCCAGCAGTTTACCCAAAATCTCCGGGACAGACCTAAATCAGCCCCAGCATTTT	CASSLPKISGTDLNQPQHF
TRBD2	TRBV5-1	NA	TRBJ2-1	TGCGCCAGCAGAGCCCCACCGGGACTACCAGACAATGAGCAGTTCTTC	CASRAPPGLPDNEQFF
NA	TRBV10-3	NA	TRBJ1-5	TGTGCCATCAGCGTTGAGTTCTCCCCCAATCAGCCCCAGCATTTT	CAISVEFSPNQPQHF
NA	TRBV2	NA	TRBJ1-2	TGTGCCAGCAGACCTACAGGCAACTATGGCTACACCTTC	CASRPTGNYGYTF
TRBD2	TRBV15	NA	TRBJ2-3	TGTGCCACCAGCGAAAACGGTCGCGGGAGAGTAGATACGCAGTATTTT	CATSENGRGRVDTQYF
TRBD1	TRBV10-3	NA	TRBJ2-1	TGTGCCATCAGTGGACGGACAGGGGGAAATGAGCAGTTCTTC	CAISGRTGGNEQFF
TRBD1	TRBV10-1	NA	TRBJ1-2	TGCGCCAGCAGTGAGCCACAGGGGACCTATGGCTACACCTTC	CASSEPQGTYGYTF
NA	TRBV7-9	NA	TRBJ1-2	TGTGCCAGCAGCGTGACAGGATATGGCTACACCTTC	CASSVTGYGYTF
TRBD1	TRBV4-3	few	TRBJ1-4	TGCGCCAGCAGCCAGTCACAGGGGGATACTAATGAAAAACTGTTTTTT	CASSQSQGDTNEKLFF
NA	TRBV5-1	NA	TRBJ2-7	TGCGCCAGCAGCTTGGCGAGTAGCAGGGGCAGATACGAGCAGTACTTC	CASSLASSRGRYEQYF
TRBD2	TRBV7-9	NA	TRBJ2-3	TGTGCCAGCAGCCCCCGACTAGCGGGTAGACCATTAGATACGCAGTATTTT	CASSPRLAGRPLDTQYF
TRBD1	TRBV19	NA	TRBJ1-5	TGTGCCAGTAGTATACTCGACAGGGTCGCTCAGCCCCAGCATTTT	CASSILDRVAQPQHF
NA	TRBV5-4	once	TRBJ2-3	TGTGCCAGCAGCAGGAGGGACCTTGGGGGGGATACGCAGTATTTT	CASSRRDLGGDTQYF
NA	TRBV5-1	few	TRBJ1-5	TGCGCCACCCAAGGGGAGGGGTTTAATCAGCCCCAGCATTTT	CATQGEGFNQPQHF
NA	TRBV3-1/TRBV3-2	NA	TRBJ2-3	TGTGCCAGCAGCCGAGAATCGAACCAGGGTGGCACGCAGTATTTT	CASSRESNQGGTQYF
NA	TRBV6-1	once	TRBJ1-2	TGTGCCAGCAGTACCCCGGGACATGGTGGCTACACCTTC	CASSTPGHGGYTF
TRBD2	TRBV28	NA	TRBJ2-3	TGTGCCAGCAGTTTGGGGTCGGGAGGGCAGTATTTT	CASSLGSGGQYF
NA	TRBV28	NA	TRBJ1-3	TGTGCCAGCAGTTTATACAGGGCTCAAGGAAACACCATATATTTT	CASSLYRAQGNTIYF
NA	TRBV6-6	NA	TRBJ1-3	TGTGCCAGCAGCCCACCAACCGGGAATGGAAACACCATATATTTT	CASSPPTGNGNTIYF
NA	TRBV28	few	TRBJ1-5	TGTGCCAGCAGTACCTACCTCGGGACAATGAATCAGCCCCAGCATTTT	CASSTYLGTMNQPQHF
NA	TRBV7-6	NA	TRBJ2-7	TGTGCCAGCAGCTTAGATAGCGGTCCGACCTACGAGCAGTACTTC	CASSLDSGPTYEQYF
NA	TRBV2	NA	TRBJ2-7	TGTGCCAGCAGGGAGAGACAGTATGGGGACTACGAGCAGTACTTC	CASRERQYGDYEQYF
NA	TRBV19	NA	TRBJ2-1	TGTGCCAGTAGTATAGAAGGGACTGGCTACAATGAGCAGTTCTTC	CASSIEGTGYNEQFF
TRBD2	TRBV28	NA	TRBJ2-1	TGTGCCAGCAGGAACGAGCGGGAGGGGGTTGAGCAGTTCTTC	CASRNEREGVEQFF
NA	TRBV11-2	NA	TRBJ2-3	TGTGCCAGCAGCTTAGAGAGAGGGTGGTCTGGTCAGTATTTT	CASSLERGWSGQYF
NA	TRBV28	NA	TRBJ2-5	TGTGCCAGCAGCGTCGGGACAAAAAAAGAGACCCAGTACTTC	CASSVGTKKETQYF
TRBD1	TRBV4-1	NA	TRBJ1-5	TGCGCCAGCAGCCAAAAAAGGGGGGACAGGGGACATCAGCCCCAGCATTTT	CASSQKRGDRGHQPQHF
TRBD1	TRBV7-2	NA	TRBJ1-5	TGTGCCAGCAGTAAACAGGGGCGGGGTCTCAATCAGCCCCAGCATTTT	CASSKQGRGLNQPQHF
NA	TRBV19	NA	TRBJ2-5	TGTGCCAGTAGGCGGGGGACAGGCTTACAAGAGACCCAGTACTTC	CASRRGTGLQETQYF